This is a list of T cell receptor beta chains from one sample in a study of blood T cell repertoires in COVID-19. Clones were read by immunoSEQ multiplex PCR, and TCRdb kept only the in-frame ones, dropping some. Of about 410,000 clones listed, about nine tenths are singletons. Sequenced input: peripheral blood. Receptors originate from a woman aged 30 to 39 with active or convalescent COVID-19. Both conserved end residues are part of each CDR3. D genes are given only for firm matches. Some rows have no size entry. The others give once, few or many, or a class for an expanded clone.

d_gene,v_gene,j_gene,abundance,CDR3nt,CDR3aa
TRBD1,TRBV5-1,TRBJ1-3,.,TGCGCCAGCAGCTTGCAGGGGGGAGGAAACACCATATATTTT,CASSLQGGGNTIYF
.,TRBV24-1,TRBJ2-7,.,TGTGCCACCAGCGATAATTTCGGGGAGCAGTACTTC,CATSDNFGEQYF
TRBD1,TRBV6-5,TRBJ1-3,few,TGTGCCAGCAAGGCCAGGGGGAACTCTGGAAACACCATATATTTT,CASKARGNSGNTIYF
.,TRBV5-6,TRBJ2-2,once,TGTGCCAGCAGCTTCAGCAGGGACACCGGGGAGCTGTTTTTT,CASSFSRDTGELFF
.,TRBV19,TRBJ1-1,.,TGTGCCAGTAGTACAAACAGGGATGCTGAAGCTTTCTTT,CASSTNRDAEAFF
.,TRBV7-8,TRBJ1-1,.,TGTGCCAGCAGAAAACCGGGACAGAACACTGAAGCTTTCTTT,CASRKPGQNTEAFF
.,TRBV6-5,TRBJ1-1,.,TGTGCCAGCAGCCAGGGGTCGGGCACTGAAGCTTTCTTT,CASSQGSGTEAFF
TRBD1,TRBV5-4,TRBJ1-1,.,TGTGCCAGCAGCCTCGAGACAGGGACTAGCACTGAAGCTTTCTTT,CASSLETGTSTEAFF
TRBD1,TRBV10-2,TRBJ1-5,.,TGCGCCAGCCGAGGACAGGGGGATCAGCCCCAGCATTTT,CASRGQGDQPQHF
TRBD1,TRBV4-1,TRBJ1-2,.,TGCGCCAGCAGCCAGAGGACAGGTGACTATGGCTACACCTTC,CASSQRTGDYGYTF
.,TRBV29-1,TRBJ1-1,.,TGCAGCGTTGAAGAAGGCCAGGCGAACACTGAAGCTTTCTTT,CSVEEGQANTEAFF
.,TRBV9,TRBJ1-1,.,TGTGCCAGCAGCGCCAGCACAGGTTTGAACACTGAAGCTTTCTTT,CASSASTGLNTEAFF
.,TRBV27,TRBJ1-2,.,TGTGCCAGCAGCCCACAGCCTAACTATGGCTACACCTTC,CASSPQPNYGYTF
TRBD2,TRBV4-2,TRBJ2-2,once,TGTGCCAGCAGCCAAGTATTAGCGGGTACCGGGGAGCTGTTTTTT,CASSQVLAGTGELFF
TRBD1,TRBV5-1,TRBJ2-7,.,TGCGCCAGCAGCTTGGCCAAAGGACAGGGAAGATCCGAGCAGTACTTC,CASSLAKGQGRSEQYF
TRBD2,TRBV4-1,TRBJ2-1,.,TGCGCCAGCAGCCAGCCCGGGACTAGCGGTGGTACTGAGCAGTTCTTC,CASSQPGTSGGTEQFF
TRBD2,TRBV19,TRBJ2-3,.,TGTGCCAGTAGTATCGCCCGAACTAGCGGGGGTACTCGGTCAGATACGCAGTATTTT,CASSIARTSGGTRSDTQYF
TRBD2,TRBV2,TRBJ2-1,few,TGTGCCACCCAGACTAGCCTGCCCTACAATGAGCAGTTCTTC,CATQTSLPYNEQFF
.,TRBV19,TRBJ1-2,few,TGTGCCAGTAGTTATCGACAGGTCCCGGGGGGCGGCTACACCTTC,CASSYRQVPGGGYTF
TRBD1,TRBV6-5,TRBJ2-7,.,TGTGCCAGCAACGCCGGGACAGGCTCCTACGAGCAGTACTTC,CASNAGTGSYEQYF
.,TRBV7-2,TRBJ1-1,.,TGTGCCAGCAGCGTAAATCCAGGGAACACTGAAGCTTTCTTT,CASSVNPGNTEAFF
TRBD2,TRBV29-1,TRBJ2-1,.,TGCAGCATTAGCGGGAACGGGTACAATGAGCAGTTCTTC,CSISGNGYNEQFF
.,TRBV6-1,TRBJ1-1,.,TGTGCCAGCAGTGAGCACAGGAACACTGAAGCTTTCTTT,CASSEHRNTEAFF
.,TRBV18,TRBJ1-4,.,TGTGCCAGCTCACCCCAGGGGAATGAAAAACTGTTTTTT,CASSPQGNEKLFF
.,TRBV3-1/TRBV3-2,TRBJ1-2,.,TGTGCCAGCAGCCAAGATCTCGGTATCGATGGCTACACCTTC,CASSQDLGIDGYTF
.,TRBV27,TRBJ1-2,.,TGTGCCAGCGGTTCAGGGGCCTTCCGTCGCGGCTACACCTTC,CASGSGAFRRGYTF
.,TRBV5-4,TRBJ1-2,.,TGTGCCAGCAGCTTATCCGGGGGAGGCTATGGCTACACCTTC,CASSLSGGGYGYTF
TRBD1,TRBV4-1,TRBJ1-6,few,TGCGCCAGCAGCCTTGACAGGGACTATAATTCACCCCTCCACTTT,CASSLDRDYNSPLHF